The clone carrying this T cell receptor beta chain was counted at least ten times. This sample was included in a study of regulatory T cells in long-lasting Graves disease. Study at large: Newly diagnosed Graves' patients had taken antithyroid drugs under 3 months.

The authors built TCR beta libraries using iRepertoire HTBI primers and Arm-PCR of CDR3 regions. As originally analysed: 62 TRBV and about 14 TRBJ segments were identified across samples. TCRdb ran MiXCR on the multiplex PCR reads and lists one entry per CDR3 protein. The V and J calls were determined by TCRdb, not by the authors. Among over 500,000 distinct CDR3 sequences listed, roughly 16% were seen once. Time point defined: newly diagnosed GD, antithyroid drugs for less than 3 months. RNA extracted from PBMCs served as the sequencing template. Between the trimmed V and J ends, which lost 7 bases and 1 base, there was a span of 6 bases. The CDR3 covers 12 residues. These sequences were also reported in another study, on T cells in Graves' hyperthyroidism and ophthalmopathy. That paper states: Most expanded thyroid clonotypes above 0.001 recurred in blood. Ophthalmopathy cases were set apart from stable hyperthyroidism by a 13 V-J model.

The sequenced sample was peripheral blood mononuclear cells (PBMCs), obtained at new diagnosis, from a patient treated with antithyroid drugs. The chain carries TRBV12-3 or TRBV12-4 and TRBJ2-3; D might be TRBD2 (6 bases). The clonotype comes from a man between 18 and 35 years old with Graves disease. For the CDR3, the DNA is TGTGCCAGCACGGGGGGCACAGATACGCAGTATTTT. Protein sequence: CASTGGTDTQYF.